This T cell receptor beta chain was recovered during a study of cytomegalovirus exposure and HLA in healthy donors. The CDR3 runs 13 residues. Trimming shortened V by 7 bases and J by 8 bases, and 15 bases separated the two germline ends. The germline V gene has CDR1 MDHEN and CDR2 SYDVKM. TCRdb keeps only in-frame clones here, not all; method: immunoSEQ multiplex PCR. In the table there are a few hundred thousand clones, approximately 87% of which are singletons. This clonotype originated in a woman between 18 and 30 years old in good health and CMV-seronegative. The J gene is TRBJ2-1, the V gene TRBV28, with D perhaps TRBD2 (5 bases). Sequences were obtained from PBMCs. The CDR3 loop is CASILSGSDEQFF. The CDR3 DNA sequence: TGTGCCAGCATCTTGAGTGGTAGCGATGAGCAGTTCTTC.